The source of this T cell receptor beta chain is a study of CD8 T cells in ankylosing spondylitis (TCRdb year 2017). About the investigation overall: The study profiled T cell receptor beta repertoires in healthy donors and ankylosing spondylitis patients to find disease-linked TCR variants. In total, the full study cohort was made up of roughly 110 healthy donors and 20 to 25 ankylosing spondylitis patients. Samples of peripheral blood were taken, and for ankylosing spondylitis patients, synovial fluid was collected as well. Study-level results and caveats: Some TCR beta motif variants had previously been reported in synovial fluid and blood of reactive arthritis patients, which suggested common disease-initiation mechanisms. The disease-linked clones were reported as significantly enriched in matched synovial fluid samples from ankylosing spondylitis patients. A CD8+ phenotype was shown by the disease-linked clones, which were found at relatively low frequencies in peripheral blood. Blood from ankylosing spondylitis patients appeared to be characterized by a TCR beta motif composed of under 10 highly homologous amino acid variants.

The instrument given in TCRdb is Illumina HiSeq 2500. TCR beta libraries were prepared by quantitative 5'-RACE with molecular barcodes. The study's own analysis went as follows. A new computational method based on a probabilistic model of VDJ rearrangement was used to identify disease-linked TCR variants. Using fastp at Q25 and MiXCR, TCRdb reprocessed the public reads and kept productive beta chains. Rows merge per CDR3 protein into single entries with the most common DNA and genes. The V and J calls reflect TCRdb's pipeline rather than the authors' work. This sample lists more than 650,000 distinct CDR3 sequences; 12% were detected once. The ten largest make up under 0.6% of the sample. This clonotype has more than one count but fewer than ten. This receptor's antigen is unknown. No base quality information exists; no much larger clone differs at one position. Taken from the germline V gene (reference sequence), the CDR1 and CDR2 loops are MNHNY and SVGAGI. Deletion took 0 bases off V and 5 bases off J, with a span of 3 bases between the germline ends. Measured from the cysteine to the phenylalanine, the CDR3 is 12 residues long. The DNA shown is the 36-base CDR3, in frame from base 1.

In this chain, TRBV6-6 is recombined with TRBJ2-3, with the D gene uncertain. The sequence was obtained from a male donor with ankylosing spondylitis. Sample: blood, either unsorted or a sorted T cell fraction (not recorded which). The sequenced DNA: TGTGCCAGCAGTTACTCGGTAGATACGCAGTATTTT. Its translation reads: CASSYSVDTQYF.